The 7 T cell receptor beta chains given below trace back to one sample, sequenced in a study of cytomegalovirus exposure and HLA in healthy donors. The study ran its PCR with 60 Vbeta and 13 Jbeta primers. TCRdb's table, derived via immunoSEQ multiplex PCR, lists solely in-frame clones and lacks some. The table lists 90,000 to 150,000 clones, about 78% of them singletons, with roughly 8.2% in the top ten. The sequenced sample was PBMCs. Receptors originate from a woman between 35 and 50 years old in good health and CMV-seropositive.

Only one count was recorded for this clone. V is TRBV4-1 and J is TRBJ1-3; D perhaps matches TRBD1 (6 bases). V was clipped by 0 bases and J by 0 bases, with 9 bases between them. Germline lookup yields CDR1 MGHRA and CDR2 YSYEKL. The CDR3 has 16 amino acids. The DNA for the CDR3 is TGCGCCAGCAGCCAAGAGGGCAGGGGCTCTGGAAACACCATATATTTT. Its protein is CASSQEGRGSGNTIYF.

This clone was counted between two and nine times. This chain uses TRBV19 with TRBJ1-4; D may be TRBD1 (6 bases). The CDR3 sequence is 15 residues long. Germline V gene lookup returns CDR1 LNHDA and CDR2 SQIVND (reference sequence). The V gene lost 3 bases and the J gene lost 5 bases, with 13 bases spanning the gap. CDR3 amino acids: CASSMADRFNEKLFF. DNA of the CDR3: TGTGCCAGTAGTATGGCGGACAGATTCAATGAAAAACTGTTTTTT.

This sequence joins TRBV18 and TRBJ1-1, with D maybe TRBD1 (6 bases). In germline, CDR1 is KGHSH, CDR2 LQKENI. CDR3 length: 13 residues. The V gene lost 6 bases and the J gene lost 3 bases, with 11 bases spanning the gap. CDR3 sequence reads: CASSSGGHTEAFF. The CDR3 DNA sequence: TGTGCCAGCTCTAGCGGGGGGCACACTGAAGCTTTCTTT.

The V call is TRBV7-2, the J call TRBJ1-2; no reliable D call. The germline CDR1 and CDR2 sequences are SGHTA and FQGNSA. V was trimmed by 5 bases and J by 4 bases, leaving 8 bases between them. This CDR3 spans 12 amino acids. CDR3 in amino acids: CASSPGIYGYTF. The CDR3 DNA reads TGTGCCAGCAGCCCCGGGATCTATGGCTACACCTTC. The variable domain in full, with the rest retrieved from reference TRBV7-2 and TRBJ1-2, is GAGVSQSPSNKVTEKGKDVELRCDPISGHTALYWYRQSLGQGLEFLIYFQGNSAPDKSGLPSDRFSAERTGGSVSTLTIQRTQQEDSAVYLCASSPGIYGYTFGSGTRLTVV.

This clone was detected a few times. The CDR3 reads CASSRTGGTYSNQPQHF. CDR3 DNA: TGTGCCAGCAGTCGGACAGGGGGCACCTATAGCAATCAGCCCCAGCATTTT. The V and J genes are TRBV2 and TRBJ1-5, with 11 positions matching TRBD1. The CDR3 has 17 amino acids. The trim removed 5 bases at V and 0 bases at J, leaving 6 bases unmatched. The germline gives CDR1 SNHLY, CDR2 FYNNEI.

J is TRBJ1-1 and V is TRBV23-1; D possibly corresponds to TRBD1 (6 bases). TRBV23-1 is given ORF status, its function remaining uncertain. Trimming stripped 4 bases from V and 0 bases from J, with 24 bases between. The CDR3 consists of 19 residues. CDR3: CASSRRAGRGERMNTEAFF. The CDR3 coding sequence is TGCGCCAGCAGTCGCCGAGCAGGGAGGGGGGAGCGGATGAACACTGAAGCTTTCTTT.

The sample holds one count of this clone. The rearrangement uses TRBV11-1 and TRBJ1-5, with 8 bases aligning to TRBD1. The CDR3 totals 15 residues. V shed 1 base, J shed 5 bases, and the junction held 4 bases outside the gene matches. Germline CDR1 is SGHAT and CDR2 is FQDESV (reference sequence). The CDR3 reads CASSLGRDRHQPQHF. The CDR3, as DNA: TGTGCCAGCAGCTTAGGGAGGGACAGGCATCAGCCCCAGCATTTT.